The entry below describes one T cell receptor beta chain. Its cognate antigen has yet to be identified. There are no base qualities to consult, and no much larger clone falls within one base. RNA was extracted using the RNeasy kit, and about 0.45 to 1 microgram was reverse transcribed with random hexamers. TCR beta CDR3 regions were amplified with the immunoSEQ multiplex PCR assay covering 54 Vbeta and 13 Jbeta segments. Bias from PCR amplification was corrected by using a synthetic template baseline for primer optimization and for computational correction. In the source study's methods: Only productive sequences were kept, with reads annotated to V, D and J genes according to IMGT and analyzed in immunoSEQ Analyzer. Clonality was computed as one minus Shannon entropy normalized by log2 of the number of productive unique sequences. Public and private clones were assessed among the 100 most prevalent clones of each patient and control. Clones were defined as Susac-specific if absent from the healthy and MS cohorts, from 1052 published viral clones and from other ImmuneACCESS disease sequences. The raw public data were reprocessed by TCRdb itself: fastp quality trimming at Q25, MiXCR clonotype calling, in-frame beta chains only. Rows are unified per CDR3 protein, each entry keeping the most common DNA and genes. These V and J calls originate from TCRdb's pipeline instead of the authors' own analysis. In this sample the table shows approximately 190,000 distinct CDR3 sequences, 95% of which occur a single time. The leading ten clones occupy 0.15% to 0.2% of the sample.

The data derive from a study of CD8 T cells in Susac syndrome (dated by TCRdb to 2018 to 2020). Concerning the study at large: Among the Susac syndrome patients who were sequenced, clinically active disease was present in over 5 and clinical remission was observed in under ten. At blood withdrawal, Susac syndrome patients were therapy-naive, treated with corticosteroids (with IVIg additionally given to some), or treated with IVIg alone. The study used repertoire sequencing to test whether antigen drove CD8+ T cell activation and differentiation in Susac syndrome. CD8+ T cell repertoire clonality was compared between over 9 healthy donors, some 14 Susac syndrome patients and 15 or so multiple sclerosis patients.

Results and caveats for the whole study, not just this receptor: Roughly 15 and five Susac-specific public clones were found in the total CD8+ and CD8+ TEMRA repertoires, respectively. CD8+ repertoires in Susac syndrome showed clonal expansion, which was highest in CD8+ TEMRA cells and was greater in clinically active patients than in remitting patients. The TCR sequencing and HLA analysis was acknowledged to have included a relatively small number of individuals.

Peripheral blood CD8+ and CD4+ T cells from healthy donors, Susac syndrome patients and multiple sclerosis patients were profiled by high-throughput TCR beta sequencing. The Susac syndrome patients fulfilled recently defined diagnostic criteria for either definite or probable disease. CD8+ TEMRA cells were enriched by FACS, while bulk CD8+ and CD4+ T cells were purified by magnetic negative isolation. Blood was collected in EDTA tubes and processed within 24 hours, with PBMCs isolated through density gradient centrifugation. PBMCs destined for TCR sequencing were cryopreserved in liquid nitrogen and later thawed in a 37 °C water bath. The sorted or isolated CD4+, CD8+ and CD8+ TEMRA cells had a purity of 90% or higher. The V end gives up 4 bases and the J end 4 bases, leaving 4 bases in the junction not matched to a gene. Taken from cysteine to phenylalanine, the CDR3 has 15 residues. Only the CDR3 region is kept as DNA, spanning 45 bases read in frame from base 1.

The clonotype was recovered from a human donor with Susac syndrome. Input material: CD8+ T cells from PBMCs. The sequence links TRBV12-3 or TRBV12-4 to TRBJ1-5; 10 of the junction bases match TRBD1. The CDR3 protein sequence reads: CASSSGTGANQPQHF. In nucleotide form, the sequence is TGTGCCAGCAGTTCTGGGACAGGGGCAAATCAGCCCCAGCATTTT.